The 25 T cell receptor beta chains below all came from one sample that was sequenced in a study of blood T cells in healthy people across ages. PCR was performed a second time for roughly 7 to 12 cycles using a sample-barcoded 5' primer and a J-beta primer mix. One entry per CDR3 protein, called by TCRdb with MiXCR from the 5' RACE reads. The sample shows under 1,000,000 distinct CDR3 sequences, under 40% of them seen only once. Sequencing used blood. The receptors were sampled from a man aged 18 to 29 in good health.

This clonotype has at least ten counts. The chain uses TRBV7-9 and TRBJ1-4; D perhaps matches TRBD1 (5 bases). The CDR3 totals 11 residues. The V gene lost 6 bases and the J gene lost 8 bases, with 7 bases spanning the gap. The germline CDR1 and CDR2 sequences are SEHNR and FQNEAQ (reference sequence). The CDR3 coding sequence is TGTGCCAGCAGATCAGGGGAAAAACTGTTTTTT. As protein: CASRSGEKLFF.

The genes are TRBV12-3 or TRBV12-4 and TRBJ2-3, with D uncertain. The CDR3 has 15 amino acids. Trimming removed 2 bases from V and 5 bases from J, with 14 bases in between. CDR3 sequence reads: CASSLLVQVGDTQYF. The CDR3 DNA sequence: TGTGCCAGCAGTTTACTAGTTCAGGTAGGAGATACGCAGTATTTT.

This chain joins TRBV4-3 and TRBJ1-5; no clear D gene. V lost 0 bases and J 2 bases, leaving 11 bases between the germline ends. CDR3 size: 16 residues. Germline CDR1 LGHNA, CDR2 YSLEER. The CDR3 protein is CASSQDTGLGNQPQHF. The CDR3 coding sequence is TGCGCCAGCAGCCAAGATACCGGGCTTGGCAATCAGCCCCAGCATTTT.

This clonotype was detected only a few times. This chain joins TRBV29-1 and TRBJ1-1; 8 nucleotides match TRBD1. CDR1 and CDR2 (germline): SQVTM, ANQGSEA. CDR3 length equals 10 residues. V shed 6 bases, J shed 8 bases, and the junction held 2 bases outside the gene matches. The CDR3 is CSVRTGEAFF. The CDR3 coding sequence is TGCAGCGTCAGGACAGGGGAAGCTTTCTTT.

This sequence joins TRBV20-1 and TRBJ2-2; 8 positions match TRBD2. The J segment lost 3 bases and the V segment lost 3 bases, leaving 6 bases of the junction unmatched. The CDR3 loop spans 15 amino acids. In germline, CDR1 is DFQATT, CDR2 SNEGSKA (reference sequence). CDR3 DNA: TGCAGTGCTAGGGTAGCGGGGCGCTACACCGGGGAGCTGTTTTTT. It yields the protein CSARVAGRYTGELFF.

This sequence joins TRBV7-3 and TRBJ2-7, with D perhaps TRBD1 (5 bases). The CDR3 is made up of 15 amino acids. V was clipped by 5 bases and J by 4 bases, with 18 bases between them. Germline CDR1 reads SGHTA; CDR2 reads FQGTGA. The CDR3 nucleotides read TGTGCCAGCAGCCCGAACCCCGGTACAGGATACGAGCAGTACTTC. Its translation: CASSPNPGTGYEQYF.

This clonotype appeared many times. The chain uses TRBV10-3 and TRBJ1-2; 9 bases line up with TRBD1. This CDR3 has 15 residues. The V gene's germline CDR1 is ENHRY and CDR2 SYGVKD. Unmatched junction bases numbered 6, after V lost 3 bases and J lost 4 bases. The CDR3 nucleotides are TGTGCCATCAGTGACGACCGACAGGGGGGCTATGGCTACACCTTC. Its translation is CAISDDRQGGYGYTF.

This clonotype is a singleton in its sample. This chain joins TRBV7-3 and TRBJ2-1; the D gene is possibly TRBD1 (6 bases). CDR1 and CDR2 (germline): SGHTA, FQGTGA. This CDR3 spans 15 amino acids. V gave up 0 bases and J gave up 4 bases, with 10 bases separating them. The DNA of the CDR3 is TGTGCCAGCAGCTTAACTGGCGGACAGTACAATGAGCAGTTCTTC. Its protein is CASSLTGGQYNEQFF. Full variable domain (rest looked up from reference TRBV7-3 and TRBJ2-1): GAGVSQTPSNKVTEKGKYVELRCDPISGHTALYWYRQSLGQGPEFLIYFQGTGAADDSGLPNDRFFAVRPEGSVSTLKIQRTERGDSAVYLCASSLTGGQYNEQFFGPGTRLTVL.

The genes are TRBV15 and TRBJ2-7, with TRBD2 matching over 7 bases. V shed 1 base and J 5 bases; nucleotides not matched to a gene: 8. The germline V gene has CDR1 LNHNV and CDR2 YYDKDF (reference sequence). The CDR3 sequence is 15 residues long. The CDR3 spells CATSRASGTAHEQYF. The CDR3 DNA reads as TGTGCCACCAGCAGAGCCAGCGGGACTGCCCACGAGCAGTACTTC.

The V gene is TRBV6-5, the J gene TRBJ2-7; D remains ambiguous. CDR1 is MNHEY, CDR2 SVGAGI, per germline. The CDR3 is 11 residues long. V was clipped by 8 bases and J by 3 bases, with 8 bases between them. The CDR3 DNA sequence: TGTGCCAGCCGGTCTGGCTACGAGCAGTACTTC. Translation: CASRSGYEQYF.

The chain uses TRBV2 and TRBJ2-7; TRBD1 matches at 7 bases. CDR3 length: 11 residues. CDR1 is SNHLY and CDR2 is FYNNEI in the germline V gene. The CDR3 spells CAAGGAYEQYF. In DNA form, the CDR3 reads TGTGCTGCAGGGGGTGCCTACGAGCAGTACTTC.

J is TRBJ2-3 and V is TRBV5-1, with 7 bases identical to TRBD2. V lost 5 bases, J lost 4 bases, and 7 bases stayed unmatched. The CDR3 runs to 14 residues. Germline CDR1 reads SGHRS; CDR2 reads YFSETQ. The CDR3 DNA is TGCGCCAGCAGAGCGGGGAGAGCCTCAGATACGCAGTATTTT. This sequence encodes CASRAGRASDTQYF.

The chain recombines TRBV7-2 with TRBJ1-5; D call uncertain. Germline assignment: CDR1 SGHTA and CDR2 FQGNSA. V lost 0 bases and J 1 base, leaving 13 bases between the germline ends. The CDR3 has 17 residues. Here the CDR3 reads CASSLARGGWSNQPQHF. The CDR3 DNA sequence: TGTGCCAGCAGCTTAGCGCGGGGAGGGTGGAGCAATCAGCCCCAGCATTTT.

The table lists this clonotype with many counts. The chain carries TRBV29-1 and TRBJ2-6; D unclear. Trimming pared 4 bases from V and 4 bases from J, leaving 5 bases between. The CDR3 loop spans 12 amino acids. CDR1 SQVTM and CDR2 ANQGSEA come from the germline V gene. The CDR3 sequence: CSVGRGANVLTF. The CDR3, as DNA: TGCAGCGTTGGCCGGGGGGCCAACGTCCTGACTTTC.

The chain carries TRBV4-3 and TRBJ2-7, with D possibly called TRBD1 or TRBD2 (5 bases each). The CDR3 is 15 residues long. The V gene lost 0 bases and the J gene lost 6 bases, with 15 bases spanning the gap. From germline, CDR1 is LGHNA and CDR2 YSLEER. CDR3 protein: CASSQEGRESAEQYF. The CDR3 region has the DNA TGCGCCAGCAGCCAAGAGGGCAGGGAGTCTGCCGAGCAGTACTTC.

The V call is TRBV20-1, the J call TRBJ2-7; D may be TRBD1 (5 bases). Germline V lookup: CDR1 DFQATT, CDR2 SNEGSKA (reference sequence). This CDR3 is 13 amino acids long. V shed 6 bases and J shed 0 bases, with 12 bases lying between them. CDR3 sequence reads: CSAQGLGSYEQYF. CDR3 coding DNA: TGCAGTGCCCAGGGTCTCGGCTCCTACGAGCAGTACTTC.

The chain combines TRBV28 with TRBJ1-1, with unresolved D. Trimming took off 6 bases at V and 5 bases at J, with 13 bases between the two ends. CDR3 length: 13 residues. Germline lookup yields CDR1 MDHEN and CDR2 SYDVKM. The CDR3: CASRSTDGTEAFF. The CDR3 DNA reads TGTGCCAGCAGATCCACGGATGGAACTGAAGCTTTCTTT.

This clonotype was seen at least ten times. The rearrangement uses TRBV20-1 and TRBJ2-4; D perhaps matches TRBD1 (6 bases). Trimming took off 0 bases at V and 11 bases at J, with 20 bases between the two ends. The CDR3 totals 15 residues. Germline values: CDR1 DFQATT, CDR2 SNEGSKA (reference sequence). The CDR3 is CSARDSDRWDGVQYF. CDR3 nucleotide sequence: TGCAGTGCTAGAGATAGTGACAGGTGGGACGGTGTTCAGTACTTC.

V is TRBV6-1 and J is TRBJ2-5; 10 bases agree with TRBD1. Germline loops: CDR1 MNHNS, CDR2 SASEGT. This CDR3 has 16 residues. V gave up 3 bases and J gave up 1 base; unmatched junction bases: 5. CDR3 bases: TGTGCCAGCAGTGACATTGACAGGGGGCTCCAAGAGACCCAGTACTTC. Translated: CASSDIDRGLQETQYF.

This clonotype was seen just once. The chain is built from TRBV20-1 and TRBJ1-1, with D perhaps TRBD1 (5 bases). The V end was cut by 1 base, the J end by 3 bases, with 15 bases between. The germline V gene encodes CDR1 DFQATT and CDR2 SNEGSKA (reference sequence). CDR3 length: 15 residues. For the CDR3, the DNA is TGCAGTGCTAGAGCCCCAGTGGGGGGGGACACTGAAGCTTTCTTT. The encoded protein is CSARAPVGGDTEAFF.

This rearrangement joins TRBV7-9 to TRBJ2-7; possible D gene TRBD2, 5 bases. The CDR3 covers 14 residues. Germline CDR1 reads SEHNR; CDR2 reads FQNEAQ (reference sequence). Trimming took 5 bases from V and 3 from J, leaving 14 bases between them. The DNA for the CDR3 is TGTGCCAGCAGCACGGACTTATCGAGCTACGAGCAGTACTTC. The encoded protein is CASSTDLSSYEQYF. Filled out from reference TRBV7-9 and TRBJ2-7, the complete variable domain reads DTGVSQNPRHKITKRGQNVTFRCDPISEHNRLYWYRQTLGQGPEFLTYFQNEAQLEKSRLLSDRFSAERPKGSFSTLEIQRTEQGDSAMYLCASSTDLSSYEQYFGPGTRLTVT.

This clonotype was recorded once. A junction boundary mismatches the germline segment, possibly from a read error. V and J are TRBV12-3 or TRBV12-4 and TRBJ2-1; tentatively, D is TRBD1 or TRBD2 (5 bases each). CDR3 size: 15 residues. Written as DNA, the CDR3 is TGTGCCAGCAGTTTTGGGGGAAGCTCCTACAAGGAGCAGTTTTTC. It specifies CASSFGGSSYKEQFF.

The chain's CDR3 is CASRLTSGGADEQFF. The CDR3 DNA follows: TGTGCCAGCAGATTAACTAGCGGGGGGGCTGATGAGCAGTTCTTC. The rearrangement links TRBV7-2 to TRBJ2-1; the match to TRBD2 covers 13 bases. This CDR3 spans 15 amino acids. V was clipped by 6 bases and J by 8 bases; unmatched bases: 7. Germline V lookup: CDR1 SGHTA, CDR2 FQGNSA. Using reference TRBV7-2 and TRBJ2-1 for the parts outside the CDR3, the full variable domain is GAGVSQSPSNKVTEKGKDVELRCDPISGHTALYWYRQSLGQGLEFLIYFQGNSAPDKSGLPSDRFSAERTGGSVSTLTIQRTQQEDSAVYLCASRLTSGGADEQFFGPGTRLTVL.

Concerning this clonotype itself: This sequence may be a read error, since a much larger clone differs from it by one base. The genes are TRBV10-2 and TRBJ2-5; D gene uncertain. V dropped 6 bases and J dropped 5 bases, with 16 bases sitting between them. CDR3 length equals 14 residues. Germline-derived CDR1 and CDR2 are WSHSY and SAAADI. The CDR3, as DNA: TGCGCCAGCAGAGACATGGTCACATCGGAGACCCAGTACTTC. It codes for CASRDMVTSETQYF.

The chain combines TRBV12-3 or TRBV12-4 with TRBJ1-5; D is possibly TRBD1 (5 bases). The germline V and J ends were trimmed by 8 bases and 0 bases, with 20 bases remaining between them. This CDR3 has 17 residues. The CDR3 reads CASDRGWGINSNQPQHF. In nucleotides, the CDR3 is TGTGCCAGCGACCGAGGGTGGGGGATCAATAGCAATCAGCCCCAGCATTTT.